This T cell receptor (beta chain) was identified in a study of cytomegalovirus exposure and HLA in healthy donors. Study-wide context: The Caucasian-associated ancestry cluster held around 76% of 350 to 450 genotyped donors. Study-wide results and caveats: For TCR beta chains, V- and J-gene trimming was later linked to a missense DCLRE1C variant. In vitro assays verified that three CMV-associated chains recognized CMV antigens specifically.

A note on this clone: The antigen is undetermined.

J was trimmed by 0 bases and V by 3 bases; bases with no gene match: 14. Germline CDR1 and CDR2: SGHVS and FNYEAQ. The CDR3 runs 21 residues. Vbeta (60) and Jbeta (13) primers were used in the PCR. Measured with immunoSEQ multiplex PCR; TCRdb has only the in-frame clones, and not every one. The repertoire consists of 120,000 or so clones, with around 80% occurring once and the leading ten covering less than 3.5%. Material: PBMCs. This receptor was obtained from a woman aged 40 to 50 in good health and CMV-seropositive. The genes are TRBV7-6 and TRBJ2-6; 10 bases agree with TRBD1. CDR3 in DNA: TGTGCCAGCAGCTTGTCCGGGACAGGGGCCCTTCTTCCCTCTGGGGCCAACGTCCTGACTTTC. Translation: CASSLSGTGALLPSGANVLTF.